This paragraph covers one TCR beta chain sequence. The target antigen is unknown. Sequencing used immunoSEQ multiplex PCR; TCRdb keeps in-frame clones, though not all of them. The sample lists 70,000 to 95,000 clones; about nine tenths were seen once. The CDR3 has 14 residues. Trimming pared 5 bases from V and 6 bases from J, leaving 11 bases between. Germline V gene lookup returns CDR1 MNHEY and CDR2 SMNVEV (reference sequence). The data were obtained in a study of T cell responses to AZD1222 COVID-19 vaccine. Notes on the study in general: Within unmutated variant regions lay the reported targets of nearly half of spike-specific TCRs. Spike-specific TCR breadth and depth were elevated following two AZD1222 doses. Spike-wide vaccine-associated CD4 TCRs dominated at 160-218 and 743-854. Donors skewed white British and female; clonal diversity was possibly underestimated.

This clonotype was obtained from an adult who received the AZD1222 COVID-19 vaccine. This specimen consisted of peripheral blood, obtained 28 days after the second AZD1222 dose. The chain couples TRBV27 to TRBJ1-6, with D possibly TRBD1 on 6 matching bases. The CDR3 here is CASSPMDSNSPLHF. DNA of the CDR3: TGTGCCAGCAGTCCGATGGACAGTAATTCACCCCTCCACTTT.